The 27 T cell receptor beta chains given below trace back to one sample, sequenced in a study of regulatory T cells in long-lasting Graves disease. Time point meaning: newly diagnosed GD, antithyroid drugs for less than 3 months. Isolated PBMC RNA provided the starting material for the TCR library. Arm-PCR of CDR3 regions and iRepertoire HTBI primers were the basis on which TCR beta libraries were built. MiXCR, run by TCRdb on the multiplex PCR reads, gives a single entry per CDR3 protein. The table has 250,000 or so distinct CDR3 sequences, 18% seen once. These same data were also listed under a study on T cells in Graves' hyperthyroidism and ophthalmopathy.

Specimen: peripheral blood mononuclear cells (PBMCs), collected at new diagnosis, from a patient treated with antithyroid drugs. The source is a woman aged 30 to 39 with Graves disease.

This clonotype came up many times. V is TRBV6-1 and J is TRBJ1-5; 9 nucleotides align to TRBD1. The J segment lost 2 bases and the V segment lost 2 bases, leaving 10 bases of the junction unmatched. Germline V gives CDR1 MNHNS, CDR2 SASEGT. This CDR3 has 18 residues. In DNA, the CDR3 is TGTGCCAGCAGTGAAAGGGGGACAGGGCTTAAAGGCAATCAGCCCCAGCATTTT. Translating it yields CASSERGTGLKGNQPQHF.

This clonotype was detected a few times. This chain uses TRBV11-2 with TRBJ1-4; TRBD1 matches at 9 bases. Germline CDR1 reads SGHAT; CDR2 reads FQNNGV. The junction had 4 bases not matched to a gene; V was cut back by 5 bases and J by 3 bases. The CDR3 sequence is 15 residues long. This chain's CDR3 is CASSRRQGANEKLFF. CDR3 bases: TGTGCCAGCAGCCGACGACAGGGGGCTAATGAAAAACTGTTTTTT. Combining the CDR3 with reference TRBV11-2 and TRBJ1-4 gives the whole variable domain EAGVAQSPRYKIIEKRQSVAFWCNPISGHATLYWYQQILGQGPKLLIQFQNNGVVDDSQLPKDRFSAERLKGVDSTLKIQPAKLEDSAVYLCASSRRQGANEKLFFGSGTQLSVL.

CDR3 bases: TGTGCCAGCTCCCTCCGGGTCGATACGCAGTATTTT. It yields the protein CASSLRVDTQYF. The chain combines TRBV18 with TRBJ2-3; no firm D call. Germline V gene lookup returns CDR1 KGHSH and CDR2 LQKENI. V was trimmed by 6 bases and J by 6 bases, leaving 10 bases between them. The CDR3 contains 12 residues. The full variable domain, rest sourced from reference TRBV18 and TRBJ2-3, is NAGVMQNPRHLVRRRGQEARLRCSPMKGHSHVYWYRQLPEEGLKFMVYLQKENIIDESGMPKERFSAEFPKEGPSILRIQQVVRGDSAAYFCASSLRVDTQYFGPGTRLTVL.

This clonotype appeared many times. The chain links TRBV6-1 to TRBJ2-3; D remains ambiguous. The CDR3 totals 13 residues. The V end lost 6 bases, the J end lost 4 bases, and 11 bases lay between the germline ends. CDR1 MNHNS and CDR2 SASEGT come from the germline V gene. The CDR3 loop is CASSPVGPDTQYF. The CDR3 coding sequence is TGTGCCAGCAGCCCCGTGGGCCCAGATACGCAGTATTTT.

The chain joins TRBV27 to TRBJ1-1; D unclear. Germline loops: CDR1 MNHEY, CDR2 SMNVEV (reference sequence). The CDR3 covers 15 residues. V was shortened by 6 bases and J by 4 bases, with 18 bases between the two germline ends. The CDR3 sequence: CASSLWTAAGTEAFF. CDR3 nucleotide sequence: TGTGCCAGCAGCTTGTGGACCGCGGCGGGCACTGAAGCTTTCTTT.

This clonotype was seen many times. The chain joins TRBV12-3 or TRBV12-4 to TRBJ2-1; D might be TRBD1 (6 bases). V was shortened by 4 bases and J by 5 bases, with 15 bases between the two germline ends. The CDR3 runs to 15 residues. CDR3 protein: CASSSTGRLDNEQFF. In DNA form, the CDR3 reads TGTGCCAGCAGTTCGACAGGCCGTCTCGACAATGAGCAGTTCTTC.

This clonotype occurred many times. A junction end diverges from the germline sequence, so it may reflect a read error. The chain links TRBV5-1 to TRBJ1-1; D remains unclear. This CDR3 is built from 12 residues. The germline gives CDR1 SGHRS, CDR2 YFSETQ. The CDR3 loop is CASSVGRTEAFF. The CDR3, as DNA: TGTGCCAGCAGCGTAGGGAGGACTGAAGCTTTCTTT.

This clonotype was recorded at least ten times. CDR3 amino acids: CASSLGRGDSYQETQYF. CDR3 nucleotides: TGTGCCAGCAGCTTAGGTCGGGGGGACTCGTACCAAGAGACCCAGTACTTC. V gene TRBV7-2 combines with J gene TRBJ2-5, with 7 nucleotides matching TRBD2. V was pared by 1 base and J by 0 bases, with 8 bases of the junction left unmatched. Germline V gives CDR1 SGHTA, CDR2 FQGNSA. The CDR3 covers 17 residues.

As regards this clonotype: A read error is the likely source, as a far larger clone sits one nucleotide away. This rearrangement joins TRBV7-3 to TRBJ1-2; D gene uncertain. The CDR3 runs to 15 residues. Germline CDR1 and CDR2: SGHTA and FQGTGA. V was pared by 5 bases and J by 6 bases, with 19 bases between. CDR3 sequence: CASSTAVGRDNGYTF. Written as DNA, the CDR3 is TGTGCCAGCAGCACTGCGGTTGGGAGGGATAATGGCTACACCTTC.

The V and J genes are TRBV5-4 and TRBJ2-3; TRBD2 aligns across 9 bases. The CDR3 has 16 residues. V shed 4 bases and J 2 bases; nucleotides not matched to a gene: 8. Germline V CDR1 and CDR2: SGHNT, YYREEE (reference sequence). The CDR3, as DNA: TGTGCCAGCAGCCAGGGACTAGCCTTAATCACAGATACGCAGTATTTT. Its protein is CASSQGLALITDTQYF.

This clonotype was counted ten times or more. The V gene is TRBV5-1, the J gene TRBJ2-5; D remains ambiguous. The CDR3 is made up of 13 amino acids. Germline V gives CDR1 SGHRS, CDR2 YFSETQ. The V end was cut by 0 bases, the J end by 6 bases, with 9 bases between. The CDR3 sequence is CASSLGSWKTQYF. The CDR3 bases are TGCGCCAGCAGCTTGGGGTCCTGGAAGACCCAGTACTTC. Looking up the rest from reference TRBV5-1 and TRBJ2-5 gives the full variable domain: KAGVTQTPRYLIKTRGQQVTLSCSPISGHRSVSWYQQTPGQGLQFLFEYFSETQRNKGNFPGRFSGRQFSNSRSEMNVSTLELGDSALYLCASSLGSWKTQYFGPGTRLLVL.

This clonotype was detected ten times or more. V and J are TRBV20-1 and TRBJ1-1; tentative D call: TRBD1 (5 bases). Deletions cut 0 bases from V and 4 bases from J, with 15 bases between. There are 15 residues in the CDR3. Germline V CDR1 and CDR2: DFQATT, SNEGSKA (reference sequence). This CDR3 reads CSARDLGGIGTEAFF. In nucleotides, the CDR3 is TGCAGTGCTAGAGATCTGGGGGGAATAGGCACTGAAGCTTTCTTT.

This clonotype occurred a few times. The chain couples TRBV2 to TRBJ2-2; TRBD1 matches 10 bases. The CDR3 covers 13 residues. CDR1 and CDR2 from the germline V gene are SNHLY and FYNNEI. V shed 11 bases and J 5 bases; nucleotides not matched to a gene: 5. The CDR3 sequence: CAGGTGATGELFF. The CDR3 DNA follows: TGTGCCGGCGGGACAGGGGCTACCGGGGAGCTGTTTTTT.

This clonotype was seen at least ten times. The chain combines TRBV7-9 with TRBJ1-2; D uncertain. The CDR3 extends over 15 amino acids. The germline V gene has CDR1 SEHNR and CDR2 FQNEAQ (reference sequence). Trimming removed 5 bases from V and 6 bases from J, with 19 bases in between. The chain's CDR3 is CASSPAVGRDNGYTF. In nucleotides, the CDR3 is TGTGCCAGCAGCCCTGCGGTTGGGAGGGATAATGGCTACACCTTC.

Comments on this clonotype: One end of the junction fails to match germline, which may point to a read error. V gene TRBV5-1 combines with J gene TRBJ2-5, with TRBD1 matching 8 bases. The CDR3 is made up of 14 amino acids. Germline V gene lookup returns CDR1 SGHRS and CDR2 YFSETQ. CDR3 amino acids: CASSFQGALEIQYF. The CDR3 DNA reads TGCGCCAGCAGCTTTCAGGGGGCGTTGGAGATCCAGTACTTC.

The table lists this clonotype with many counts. CDR3 sequence: CASSVRGHGGTDTQYF. CDR3 DNA: TGTGCCAGCAGCGTTAGGGGGCATGGGGGCACAGATACGCAGTATTTT. The V call is TRBV27, the J call TRBJ2-3, with 7 bases identical to TRBD1. The junction had 10 bases not matched to a gene; V was cut back by 6 bases and J by 1 base. The CDR3 is 16 residues long. Germline values: CDR1 MNHEY, CDR2 SMNVEV (reference sequence).

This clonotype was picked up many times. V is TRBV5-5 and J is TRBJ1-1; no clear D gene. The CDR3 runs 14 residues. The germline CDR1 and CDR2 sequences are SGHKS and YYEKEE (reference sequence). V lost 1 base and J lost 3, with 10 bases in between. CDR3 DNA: TGTGCCAGCAGCTTGTTCGGACGGTACACTGAAGCTTTCTTT. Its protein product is CASSLFGRYTEAFF.

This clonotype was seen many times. The CDR3 DNA is TGTGCCAGCAGCCACCGGGACGCCTCGGGCGCAGATACGCAGTATTTT. It yields the protein CASSHRDASGADTQYF. The V and J genes are TRBV3-1 and TRBJ2-3, with D perhaps TRBD1 or TRBD2 (5 bases each). CDR1 is LGHDT, CDR2 YNNKEL, per germline (reference sequence). CDR3 size: 16 residues. V dropped 3 bases and J dropped 4 bases, with 17 bases sitting between them.

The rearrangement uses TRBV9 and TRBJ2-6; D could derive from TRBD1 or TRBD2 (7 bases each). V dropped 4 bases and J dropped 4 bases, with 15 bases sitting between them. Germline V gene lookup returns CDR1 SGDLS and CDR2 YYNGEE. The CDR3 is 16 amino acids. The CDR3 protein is CASSSQGGLGANVLTF. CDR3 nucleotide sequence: TGTGCCAGCAGCTCCCAGGGGGGGCTGGGGGCCAACGTCCTGACTTTC.

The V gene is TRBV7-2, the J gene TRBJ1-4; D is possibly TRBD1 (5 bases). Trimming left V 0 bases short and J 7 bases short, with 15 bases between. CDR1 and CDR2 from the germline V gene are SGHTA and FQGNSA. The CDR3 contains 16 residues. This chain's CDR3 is CASSLAWAGWSEKLFF. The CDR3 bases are TGTGCCAGCAGCTTAGCGTGGGCAGGGTGGTCTGAAAAACTGTTTTTT.

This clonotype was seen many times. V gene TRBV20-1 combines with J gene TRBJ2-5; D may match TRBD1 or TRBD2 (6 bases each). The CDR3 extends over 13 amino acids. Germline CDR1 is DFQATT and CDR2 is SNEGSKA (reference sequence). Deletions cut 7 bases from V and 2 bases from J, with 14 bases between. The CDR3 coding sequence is TGCAGTGGTTCCGCGGGGACACAAGAGACCCAGTACTTC. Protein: CSGSAGTQETQYF.

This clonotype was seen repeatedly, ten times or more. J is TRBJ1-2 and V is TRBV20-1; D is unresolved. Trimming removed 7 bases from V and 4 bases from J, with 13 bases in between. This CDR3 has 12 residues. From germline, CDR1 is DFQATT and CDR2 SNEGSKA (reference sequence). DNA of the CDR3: TGCAGTGAAAGCGGGCGGTTCTATGGCTACACCTTC. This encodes CSESGRFYGYTF.

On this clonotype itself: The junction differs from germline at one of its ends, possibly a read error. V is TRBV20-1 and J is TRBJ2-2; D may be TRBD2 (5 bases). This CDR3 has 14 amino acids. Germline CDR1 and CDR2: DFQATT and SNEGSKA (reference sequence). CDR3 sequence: CSARGGRNTGELLF. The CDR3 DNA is TGCAGTGCTAGAGGGGGTCGGAACACCGGGGAGCTGCTTTTT.

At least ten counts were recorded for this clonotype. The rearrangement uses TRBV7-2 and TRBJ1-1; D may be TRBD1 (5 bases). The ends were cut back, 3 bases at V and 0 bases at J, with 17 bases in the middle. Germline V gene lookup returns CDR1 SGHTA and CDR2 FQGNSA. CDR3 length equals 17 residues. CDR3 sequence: CASSFGDRYSMNTEAFF. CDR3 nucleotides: TGTGCCAGCAGCTTCGGGGACCGCTACTCTATGAACACTGAAGCTTTCTTT.

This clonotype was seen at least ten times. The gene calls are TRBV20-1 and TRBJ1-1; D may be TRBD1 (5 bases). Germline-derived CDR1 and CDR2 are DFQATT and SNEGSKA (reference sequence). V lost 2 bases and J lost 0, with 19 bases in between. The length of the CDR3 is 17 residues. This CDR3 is CSARTVRVMDMNTEAFF. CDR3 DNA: TGCAGTGCTAGAACCGTCAGGGTAATGGACATGAACACTGAAGCTTTCTTT.

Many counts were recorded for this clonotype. The CDR3 DNA reads as TGTGCCAGCAGACGAGAGGACAATGAGCAGTTCTTC. Translated: CASRREDNEQFF. The chain joins TRBV2 to TRBJ2-1, with D uncertain. Germline CDR1 reads SNHLY; CDR2 reads FYNNEI. The germline V and J ends were trimmed by 6 bases and 5 bases, with 8 bases remaining between them. The CDR3 extends over 12 amino acids.

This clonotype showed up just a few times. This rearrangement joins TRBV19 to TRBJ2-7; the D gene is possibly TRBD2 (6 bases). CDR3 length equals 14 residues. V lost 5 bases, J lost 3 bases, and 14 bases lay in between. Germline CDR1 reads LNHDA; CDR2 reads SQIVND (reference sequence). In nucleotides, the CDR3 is TGTGCCAGTAGTCCGGGGACTCTTTTCTACGAGCAGTACTTC. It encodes CASSPGTLFYEQYF. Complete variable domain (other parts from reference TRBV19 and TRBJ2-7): DGGITQSPKYLFRKEGQNVTLSCEQNLNHDAMYWYRQDPGQGLRLIYYSQIVNDFQKGDIAEGYSVSREKKESFPLTVTSAQKNPTAFYLCASSPGTLFYEQYFGPGTRLTVT.